Below are 21 T cell receptor beta chains sequenced from a single sample in a study of cytomegalovirus exposure and HLA in healthy donors. TCRdb's copy holds only in-frame clones and misses some; the assay was immunoSEQ multiplex PCR. The table lists some 140,000 clones, about 88% of them singletons. The sequenced material came from PBMCs. The receptor set was obtained from a man aged 18-30 years in good health and CMV-seropositive.

This clone came up once. This sequence joins TRBV19 and TRBJ2-5; D might be TRBD1 (5 bases). With 7 bases removed from V and 6 bases from J, the gap between germline ends came to 18 bases. Germline V gene data show CDR1 as LNHDA and CDR2 as SQIVND (reference sequence). This CDR3 contains 14 residues. The chain's CDR3 is CASTTSWGLKTQYF. The CDR3 DNA reads TGTGCCAGTACCACCTCTTGGGGCCTGAAGACCCAGTACTTC. The full variable domain, its missing parts supplied by reference TRBV19 and TRBJ2-5, is DGGITQSPKYLFRKEGQNVTLSCEQNLNHDAMYWYRQDPGQGLRLIYYSQIVNDFQKGDIAEGYSVSREKKESFPLTVTSAQKNPTAFYLCASTTSWGLKTQYFGPGTRLLVL.

V usage is TRBV7-2 and J usage is TRBJ1-6; 9 positions match TRBD1. This CDR3 spans 15 amino acids. The V segment lost 5 bases and the J segment 6 bases; nucleotides outside the gene matches: 5. The germline CDR1 and CDR2 sequences are SGHTA and FQGNSA. In DNA form, the CDR3 reads TGTGCCAGCAGCAGACAGGGGGTTAGTAATTCACCCCTCCACTTT. This translates into CASSRQGVSNSPLHF. Filled out from reference TRBV7-2 and TRBJ1-6, the complete variable domain reads GAGVSQSPSNKVTEKGKDVELRCDPISGHTALYWYRQSLGQGLEFLIYFQGNSAPDKSGLPSDRFSAERTGGSVSTLTIQRTQQEDSAVYLCASSRQGVSNSPLHFGNGTRLTVT.

The rearrangement joins TRBV19 to TRBJ1-2; 8 bases are a match to TRBD1. Germline V CDR1 and CDR2: LNHDA, SQIVND (reference sequence). V was pared by 7 bases and J by 8 bases, with 18 bases of the junction left unmatched. The CDR3 sequence is 16 residues long. The DNA for the CDR3 is TGTGCCAGTACCACCGTACCCCCTCTCGCAGGGGGCGGCTACACCTTC. Its translation is CASTTVPPLAGGGYTF.

In its sample, this clone was seen once. The chain employs TRBV28 and TRBJ2-1; unclear D gene. Germline V lookup: CDR1 MDHEN, CDR2 SYDVKM. The V end lost 4 bases, the J end lost 6 bases, and 7 bases lay between the germline ends. There are 12 residues in the CDR3. CDR3 in DNA: TGTGCCAGCAGTTCCGTCCTCAATGAGCAGTTCTTC. Translated: CASSSVLNEQFF.

V usage is TRBV11-1 and J usage is TRBJ2-2; weak D call: TRBD2 (6 bases). The CDR3 spans 15 residues. V was cut by 5 bases and J by 6 bases, with 16 bases left in between. Germline V gene lookup returns CDR1 SGHAT and CDR2 FQDESV (reference sequence). CDR3: CASSDHGGGAGELFF. CDR3 sequence (DNA): TGTGCCAGCAGCGACCACGGTGGCGGGGCCGGGGAGCTGTTTTTT.

The chain carries TRBV27 and TRBJ1-5; 7 bases map to TRBD1. CDR1 MNHEY and CDR2 SMNVEV come from the germline V gene (reference sequence). This CDR3 is built from 15 residues. V lost 8 bases, J lost 6 bases, and 13 bases stayed unmatched. The CDR3 protein is CASGPLQGRSQPQHF. The DNA of the CDR3 is TGTGCCAGCGGCCCATTACAGGGGAGGAGTCAGCCCCAGCATTTT.

V is TRBV30 and J is TRBJ2-7, with D perhaps matching TRBD1 (5 bases). CDR3 length: 12 amino acids. Germline CDR1 is GTSNPN and CDR2 is SVGIG (reference sequence). V was clipped by 3 bases and J by 7 bases, with 13 bases between them. The CDR3 coding sequence is TGTGCCTGGAGGGGCAGGGTGGGAGAGCAGTACTTC. This encodes CAWRGRVGEQYF.

V gene TRBV5-4 combines with J gene TRBJ1-1; unclear D gene. Trimming shortened V by 4 bases and J by 0 bases, and 4 bases separated the two germline ends. The CDR3 runs to 12 residues. The germline V gene encodes CDR1 SGHNT and CDR2 YYREEE (reference sequence). Here the CDR3 DNA reads TGTGCCAGCAGCCGGGTGAACACTGAAGCTTTCTTT. Amino acid sequence: CASSRVNTEAFF.

The chain couples TRBV25-1 to TRBJ2-2, with TRBD1 as a possible D gene (5 bases). Germline-derived CDR1 and CDR2 are MGHDK and SYGVNS. V was trimmed by 6 bases and J by 8 bases, leaving 10 bases between them. The CDR3 spans 12 residues. For the CDR3, the DNA is TGTGCCAGCAGGGGGCTCGGAGGGGAGCTGTTTTTT. As protein: CASRGLGGELFF.

The CDR3: CASSQAGGHTEAFF. CDR3 bases: TGTGCCAGCAGTCAGGCCGGGGGGCACACTGAAGCTTTCTTT. This chain links TRBV6-5 with TRBJ1-1; D is perhaps TRBD1 (6 bases). This CDR3 spans 14 amino acids. V shed 5 bases and J shed 3 bases, with 13 bases lying between them. Looked up from germline, CDR1 is MNHEY and CDR2 is SVGAGI.

V is TRBV6-6 and J is TRBJ1-3; no reliable D call. With 4 bases removed from V and 0 bases from J, the gap between germline ends came to 13 bases. CDR3 length: 16 residues. Per germline, CDR1 MNHNY and CDR2 SVGAGI (reference sequence). The CDR3 DNA is TGTGCCAGCAGTTTGTCTAAGAGTGGCTCTGGAAACACCATATATTTT. Residues: CASSLSKSGSGNTIYF.

The count of this clone is one. V and J are TRBV12-5 and TRBJ1-5; D unclear. V lost 4 bases and J 7 bases, leaving 17 bases between the germline ends. The CDR3 is 15 residues long. CDR1 and CDR2 from the germline V gene are LGHNT and FRNRAP. CDR3 nucleotide sequence: TGTGCTAGTGGTTCCATCGAGCGAGGACTACAGCCCCAGCATTTT. This sequence encodes CASGSIERGLQPQHF.

The rearrangement joins TRBV2 to TRBJ1-3, with TRBD1 identical over 12 bases. The V segment lost 4 bases and the J segment 4 bases; nucleotides outside the gene matches: 2. This CDR3 has 15 residues. Per germline, CDR1 SNHLY and CDR2 FYNNEI. CDR3 coding DNA: TGTGCCAGCAGTGGGGACAGGGGGCTAGGAAACACCATATATTTT. It specifies CASSGDRGLGNTIYF.

This clone was counted once. The rearrangement uses TRBV5-6 and TRBJ1-4; tentatively, D is TRBD1 (6 bases). The length of the CDR3 is 14 residues. Trimming pared 1 base from V and 6 bases from J, leaving 10 bases between. CDR1 and CDR2 (germline): SGHDT, YYEEEE. CDR3 region: CASSLQGSYEKLFF. The CDR3 DNA reads TGTGCCAGCAGCTTGCAGGGGTCCTATGAAAAACTGTTTTTT.

J is TRBJ1-6 and V is TRBV7-9; a weak D match, TRBD1 (6 bases). CDR1 is SEHNR, CDR2 FQNEAQ, per germline (reference sequence). Trimming stripped 3 bases from V and 2 bases from J, with 14 bases between. The length of the CDR3 is 17 residues. CDR3 loop: CASSFATTGTYNSPLHF. CDR3 bases: TGTGCCAGCAGCTTCGCGACCACAGGGACCTATAATTCACCCCTCCACTTT. Full variable domain (missing parts from reference TRBV7-9 and TRBJ1-6): DTGVSQNPRHKITKRGQNVTFRCDPISEHNRLYWYRQTLGQGPEFLTYFQNEAQLEKSRLLSDRFSAERPKGSFSTLEIQRTEQGDSAMYLCASSFATTGTYNSPLHFGNGTRLTVT.

This clone occurred once. V usage is TRBV27 and J usage is TRBJ2-7; 11 bases fit TRBD1. This CDR3 has 15 amino acids. Germline V gene data show CDR1 as MNHEY and CDR2 as SMNVEV (reference sequence). V trimming: 5 bases; J trimming: 1 base; junction bases outside the gene matches: 4. The CDR3 sequence: CASSQGTGGSYEQYF. The CDR3 nucleotides read TGTGCCAGCAGTCAAGGGACAGGGGGTTCCTACGAGCAGTACTTC.

The chain uses TRBV9 and TRBJ1-4, with D unresolved. CDR3 length: 12 amino acids. With 4 bases removed from V and 8 bases from J, the gap between germline ends came to 9 bases. CDR1 and CDR2 (germline): SGDLS, YYNGEE. The CDR3 loop reads CASSLGGEKLFF. CDR3 in DNA: TGTGCCAGCAGCCTAGGAGGAGAAAAACTGTTTTTT. The whole variable domain, filled in from reference TRBV9 and TRBJ1-4, reads DSGVTQTPKHLITATGQRVTLRCSPRSGDLSVYWYQQSLDQGLQFLIQYYNGEERAKGNILERFSAQQFPDLHSELNLSSLELGDSALYFCASSLGGEKLFFGSGTQLSVL.

This clone was seen only a few times. The chain carries TRBV29-1 and TRBJ1-2, with 8 bases identical to TRBD1. V dropped 7 bases and J dropped 8; count of bases not matched to a gene: 3. The CDR3 is 10 amino acids. Germline loops: CDR1 SQVTM, CDR2 ANQGSEA. In DNA, the CDR3 is TGCAGCGGGGGGGACAGGGGCTACACCTTC. Translation: CSGGDRGYTF.

The chain employs TRBV7-2 and TRBJ2-7; 7 bases agree with TRBD1. The CDR3 totals 15 residues. The germline V gene encodes CDR1 SGHTA and CDR2 FQGNSA. V lost 2 bases to trimming and J lost 4 bases; unmatched junction nucleotides: 8. This CDR3 reads CASSLRPDRNYEQYF. Written as DNA, the CDR3 is TGTGCCAGCAGCTTACGGCCGGACAGGAATTACGAGCAGTACTTC.

This chain links TRBV30 with TRBJ2-1; TRBD2 is a possible D gene (5 bases). The CDR3 is made up of 14 amino acids. Trimming removed 4 bases from V and 2 bases from J, with 12 bases in between. CDR1 is GTSNPN, CDR2 SVGIG, per germline (reference sequence). This chain's CDR3 is CAWNMGVPYNEQFF. CDR3 nucleotides: TGTGCCTGGAACATGGGAGTTCCCTACAATGAGCAGTTCTTC. The whole variable domain, filled in from reference TRBV30 and TRBJ2-1, reads SQTIHQWPATLVQPVGSPLSLECTVEGTSNPNLYWYRQAAGRGLQLLFYSVGIGQISSEVPQNLSASRPQDRQFILSSKKLLLSDSGFYLCAWNMGVPYNEQFFGPGTRLTVL.

V is TRBV27 and J is TRBJ2-7, with D perhaps matching TRBD1 (6 bases). Trimming removed 2 bases from V and 6 bases from J, with 29 bases in between. CDR3 length equals 19 residues. Germline assignment: CDR1 MNHEY and CDR2 SMNVEV (reference sequence). The CDR3: CASSLTRYNKRDIAVEQYF. Here the CDR3 DNA reads TGTGCCAGCAGTTTAACCCGGTACAACAAACGGGACATCGCGGTCGAGCAGTACTTC.